Following are 12 T cell receptor beta chains from one sample sequenced in a study of blood T cell repertoires in COVID-19. Produced via immunoSEQ multiplex PCR; TCRdb's table is partial and in-frame only. The sample has about 150,000 clones, around 82% seen once. Source material: peripheral blood. These receptors originate from a man between 65 and 79 years old with active or convalescent COVID-19.

The chain has TRBV7-2 and TRBJ2-2, with 7 bases fitting TRBD1. The CDR3 sequence is 14 residues long. Germline CDR1 is SGHTA and CDR2 is FQGNSA. The J segment lost 5 bases and the V segment lost 3 bases, leaving 3 bases of the junction unmatched. The CDR3, as DNA: TGTGCCAGCAGCTTCATACAGGGGACCGGGGAGCTGTTTTTT. This translates into CASSFIQGTGELFF.

This clone was seen a handful of times. The rearrangement uses TRBV19 and TRBJ2-7, with D unclear. The CDR3 has 15 amino acids. V lost 9 bases, J lost 0 bases, and 18 bases lay in between. The germline V gene has CDR1 LNHDA and CDR2 SQIVND (reference sequence). The CDR3 region is CASSLGPMSSYEQYF. CDR3 sequence (DNA): TGTGCCAGCAGTCTAGGTCCCATGAGCTCCTACGAGCAGTACTTC.

The rearrangement joins TRBV10-2 to TRBJ2-1; tentatively, D is TRBD1 (6 bases). Germline V gene sequence: CDR1 WSHSY, CDR2 SAAADI. The CDR3 consists of 17 residues. Trimming removed 2 bases from V and 2 bases from J, with 16 bases in between. This chain's CDR3 is CASSETLHRATYNEQFF. CDR3 bases: TGCGCCAGCAGTGAGACCCTTCACAGGGCCACCTACAATGAGCAGTTCTTC.

The chain carries TRBV11-3 and TRBJ2-1; 7 bases match TRBD2. The V and J ends lost 5 bases and 4 bases, in that order; junction bases with no gene match: 2. The germline gives CDR1 SGHNT, CDR2 YENEEA. The CDR3 spans 13 residues. The CDR3: CASSGGVYNEQFF. DNA for the CDR3: TGTGCCAGCAGCGGGGGGGTTTACAATGAGCAGTTCTTC. The full variable domain, its missing parts supplied by reference TRBV11-3 and TRBJ2-1, is EAGVVQSPRYKIIEKKQPVAFWCNPISGHNTLYWYLQNLGQGPELLIRYENEEAVDDSQLPKDRFSAERLKGVDSTLKIQPAELGDSAVYLCASSGGVYNEQFFGPGTRLTVL.

V is TRBV5-5 and J is TRBJ1-5, with TRBD1 matching 7 bases. The ends lost 0 bases at V and 6 bases at J; junction bases unmatched: 3. This CDR3 has 14 residues. Germline-derived CDR1 and CDR2 are SGHKS and YYEKEE (reference sequence). As DNA, the CDR3 is TGTGCCAGCAGCTTGGAGGGGGCGGGTCAGCCCCAGCATTTT. Translated, it gives CASSLEGAGQPQHF.

This rearrangement joins TRBV18 to TRBJ2-1, with TRBD1 matching over 10 bases. V trimming: 4 bases; J trimming: 4 bases; junction bases outside the gene matches: 4. CDR3 length: 15 amino acids. Germline loops: CDR1 KGHSH, CDR2 LQKENI. The CDR3 sequence is CASSQDRGRYNEQFF. The CDR3, as DNA: TGTGCCAGCTCACAGGACAGGGGGAGGTACAATGAGCAGTTCTTC.

CDR3 in DNA: TGTGCCAGCAGTTACAGACAGGGGCGCTATGGCTACACCTTC. It codes for CASSYRQGRYGYTF. The rearrangement joins TRBV6-6 to TRBJ1-2; the match to TRBD1 covers 8 bases. V trimming: 2 bases; J trimming: 4 bases; junction bases outside the gene matches: 3. This CDR3 comprises 14 residues. Germline CDR1 reads MNHNY; CDR2 reads SVGAGI (reference sequence).

This clone was observed a few times. This chain joins TRBV15 and TRBJ1-5; D unresolved. This CDR3 comprises 15 residues. Trimming removed 0 bases at V and 1 base at J, with 7 bases between. The germline V gene has CDR1 LNHNV and CDR2 YYDKDF (reference sequence). The DNA for the CDR3 is TGTGCCACCAGCAGAGAGACACTGAGCAATCAGCCCCAGCATTTT. Protein: CATSRETLSNQPQHF.

The rearrangement links TRBV7-2 to TRBJ1-1, with D perhaps matching TRBD1 (5 bases). This CDR3 region has 13 residues. Looked up from germline, CDR1 is SGHTA and CDR2 is FQGNSA. V gave up 1 base and J gave up 5 bases, with 8 bases separating them. DNA of the CDR3: TGTGCCAGCAGCTTAGATCGGGGGACTGAAGCTTTCTTT. Its protein product is CASSLDRGTEAFF.

The chain uses TRBV18 and TRBJ2-2; 7 positions match TRBD1. The CDR3 runs 17 residues. CDR1 and CDR2 (germline): KGHSH, LQKENI. Trimming at V came to 3 bases and at J to 8 bases, leaving 15 bases not matched to a gene. The CDR3 nucleotides read TGTGCCAGCTCACCCCAACCGGGACAGAGTTCAAAAGGGGAGCTGTTTTTT. Protein sequence: CASSPQPGQSSKGELFF.

V and J are TRBV5-1 and TRBJ2-1; TRBD1 agrees at 7 bases. Germline trimming cut 4 bases from V and 2 bases from J; bases unmatched to any gene: 9. The CDR3 is 16 amino acids. From germline, CDR1 is SGHRS and CDR2 YFSETQ. The CDR3 spells CASSPAGTATYNEQFF. CDR3 sequence (DNA): TGCGCCAGCAGCCCGGCCGGGACAGCCACCTACAATGAGCAGTTCTTC.

The chain links TRBV7-2 to TRBJ1-3; D possibly corresponds to TRBD1 (6 bases). The germline CDR1 and CDR2 sequences are SGHTA and FQGNSA. The V and J ends lost 0 bases and 3 bases respectively, with 18 bases between them. The CDR3 sequence is 18 residues long. CDR3 DNA: TGTGCCAGCAGCTTAGCGGCCCGGGGCAGGGGATATGGAAACACCATATATTTT. It codes for CASSLAARGRGYGNTIYF.